A selection of T cell receptor beta chains follows, all from one sample in a study of vaccination and CD4 T cells after COVID-19. TCRdb re-derived calls from the PCR reads in MiXCR, one entry per CDR3 protein. The data hold around 30,000 distinct CDR3 sequences, with around a third observed a single time. Which antigens these TCRs recognize remains unknown. This specimen was CD4+ T cells from blood, cultured in vitro, taken about 7 months after SARS-CoV-2 vaccination. These receptors were collected from a human donor who had recovered from COVID-19. Both conserved end residues are trimmed from each CDR3.

j_call: TRBJ2-2; v_call: TRBV5-6; cdr3_aa: ASSFGGNTGELF
j_call: TRBJ1-4; v_call: TRBV6-1; cdr3_aa: ASSEARDGQHPGF
j_call: TRBJ2-3; v_call: TRBV18; cdr3_aa: ASSPRQPGDTQY
j_call: TRBJ2-7; v_call: TRBV18; cdr3_aa: ASSPGWWMEQGNEQY
j_call: TRBJ2-5; v_call: TRBV28; cdr3_aa: ASSLSGVGWHGETQY
j_call: TRBJ2-3; v_call: TRBV28; cdr3_aa: ASSGRLADPDTQY
j_call: TRBJ2-3; v_call: TRBV7-6; cdr3_aa: ASSLAGSALDTQY
j_call: TRBJ2-2; v_call: TRBV7-2; cdr3_aa: ASSLQGGELTGELF
j_call: TRBJ2-6; v_call: TRBV7-9; cdr3_aa: ASILVWGAGANVLT
j_call: TRBJ2-7; v_call: TRBV7-6; cdr3_aa: ASSPARLAETMY
j_call: TRBJ1-1; v_call: TRBV5-1; cdr3_aa: ASSLASRSRAF
j_call: TRBJ2-5; v_call: TRBV20-1; cdr3_aa: SAPTLGETQY
j_call: TRBJ2-1; v_call: TRBV7-6; cdr3_aa: ASSARTNRGDEQF
j_call: TRBJ2-1; v_call: TRBV19; cdr3_aa: ASRTGTGGYEQF
j_call: TRBJ1-1; v_call: TRBV20-1; cdr3_aa: SARSGGRNTEAF
j_call: TRBJ1-2; v_call: TRBV6-1; cdr3_aa: ASSPRDRAVYGYT
j_call: TRBJ2-1; v_call: TRBV7-9; cdr3_aa: ASSSGTSGYNEQF
j_call: TRBJ2-3; v_call: TRBV2; cdr3_aa: ASGNGLAGTDTQY
j_call: TRBJ2-2; v_call: TRBV20-1; cdr3_aa: SARDLVGDTGELF
j_call: TRBJ2-1; v_call: TRBV7-2; cdr3_aa: ASSLRGILSYNEQF
j_call: TRBJ1-6; v_call: TRBV5-4; cdr3_aa: ASSLAASSYNSPLH
j_call: TRBJ2-3; v_call: TRBV24-1; cdr3_aa: ATSDLGQGVRSDTQY
j_call: TRBJ2-5; v_call: TRBV20-1; cdr3_aa: SARDISGIQETQY
j_call: TRBJ1-3; v_call: TRBV7-2; cdr3_aa: ASSFRQRNTIY
j_call: TRBJ2-1; v_call: TRBV5-1; cdr3_aa: ASSFGRGTYNEQF
j_call: TRBJ1-4; v_call: TRBV6-1; cdr3_aa: ASDRGGGNEKLF
j_call: TRBJ1-6; v_call: TRBV2; cdr3_aa: ASIGEQYSPLH
j_call: TRBJ1-5; v_call: TRBV7-8; cdr3_aa: ASSLDRGGQPQH
j_call: TRBJ2-5; v_call: TRBV19; cdr3_aa: ASESKGRHGGSIGETQY
j_call: TRBJ1-2; v_call: TRBV29-1; cdr3_aa: SVGIDGYT
j_call: TRBJ1-2; v_call: TRBV15; cdr3_aa: ATSREQGQGKGYT
j_call: TRBJ2-3; v_call: TRBV6-1; cdr3_aa: ASRGLAGVATDTQY
j_call: TRBJ2-2; v_call: TRBV6-4; cdr3_aa: ASSARQGDTGELF
j_call: TRBJ1-1; v_call: TRBV27; cdr3_aa: ASSPWGVRRRRTEAF
j_call: TRBJ1-5; v_call: TRBV7-9; cdr3_aa: ASSLGVGDRRAQPQH
j_call: TRBJ2-5; v_call: TRBV5-4; cdr3_aa: ASSLAVGQETQY
j_call: TRBJ2-1; v_call: TRBV20-1; cdr3_aa: SAPGLGGINEQF
j_call: TRBJ1-5; v_call: TRBV28; cdr3_aa: ASRGPYSNQPQH
j_call: TRBJ2-1; v_call: TRBV19; cdr3_aa: ASSIWRDTRGNEQF
j_call: TRBJ2-7; v_call: TRBV20-1; cdr3_aa: SAREPTSPEQY
j_call: TRBJ2-2; v_call: TRBV12-3/TRBV12-4; cdr3_aa: ASTSTGYTGELF
j_call: TRBJ2-7; v_call: TRBV6-1; cdr3_aa: ATLVLGLAIDEQY
j_call: TRBJ1-1; v_call: TRBV10-3; cdr3_aa: AISESTGVVTEAF
j_call: TRBJ2-7; v_call: TRBV28; cdr3_aa: ASSETSGSYDEQY